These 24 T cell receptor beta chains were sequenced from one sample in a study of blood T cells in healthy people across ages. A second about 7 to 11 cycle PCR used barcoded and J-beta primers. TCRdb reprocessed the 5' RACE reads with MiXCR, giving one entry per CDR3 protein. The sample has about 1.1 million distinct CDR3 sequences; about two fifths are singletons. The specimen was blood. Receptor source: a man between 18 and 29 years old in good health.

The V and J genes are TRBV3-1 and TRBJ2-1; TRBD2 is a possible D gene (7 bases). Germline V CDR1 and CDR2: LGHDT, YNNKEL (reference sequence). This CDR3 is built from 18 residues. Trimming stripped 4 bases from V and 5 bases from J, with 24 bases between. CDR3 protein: CASSRVSVGGPFNNEQFF. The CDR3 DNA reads TGTGCCAGCAGCCGAGTTTCGGTGGGGGGGCCCTTTAACAATGAGCAGTTCTTC.

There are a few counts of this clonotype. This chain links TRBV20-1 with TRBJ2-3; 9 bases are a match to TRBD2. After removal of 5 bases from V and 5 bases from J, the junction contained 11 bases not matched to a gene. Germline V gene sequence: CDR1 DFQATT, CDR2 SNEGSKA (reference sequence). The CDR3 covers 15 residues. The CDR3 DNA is TGCAGTGCTCGCAAGGGGGCGGGGGGGAGAGATACGCAGTATTTT. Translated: CSARKGAGGRDTQYF.

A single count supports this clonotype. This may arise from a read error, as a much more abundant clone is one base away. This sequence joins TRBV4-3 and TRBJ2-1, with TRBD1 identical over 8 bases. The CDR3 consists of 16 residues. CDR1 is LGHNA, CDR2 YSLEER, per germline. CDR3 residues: CPSSQDLDREYNEQFF. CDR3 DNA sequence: TGCCCCAGCAGCCAAGATCTGGACAGGGAGTATAATGAGCAGTTCTTC.

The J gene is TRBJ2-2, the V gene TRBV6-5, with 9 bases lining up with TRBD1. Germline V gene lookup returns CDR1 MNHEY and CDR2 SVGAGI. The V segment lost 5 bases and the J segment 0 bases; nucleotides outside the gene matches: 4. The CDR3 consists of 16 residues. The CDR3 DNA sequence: TGTGCCAGCAGTCCACAGGGGGCCTCGAACACCGGGGAGCTGTTTTTT. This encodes CASSPQGASNTGELFF.

The CDR3, as DNA: TGTGCCAGCAGTGAACCGTCCTACGAGCAGTACTTC. Translation: CASSEPSYEQYF. The V gene is TRBV6-1, the J gene TRBJ2-7; D is undetermined. In germline, CDR1 is MNHNS, CDR2 SASEGT. V was trimmed by 2 bases and J by 1 base, leaving 3 bases between them. The CDR3 consists of 12 residues.

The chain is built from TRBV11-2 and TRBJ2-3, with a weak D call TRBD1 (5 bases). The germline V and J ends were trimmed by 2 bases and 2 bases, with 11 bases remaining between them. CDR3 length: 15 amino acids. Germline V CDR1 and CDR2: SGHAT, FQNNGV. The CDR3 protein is CASSLRARDTDTQYF. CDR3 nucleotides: TGTGCCAGCAGCTTAAGAGCCAGGGACACAGATACGCAGTATTTT. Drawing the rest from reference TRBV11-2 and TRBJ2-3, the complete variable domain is EAGVAQSPRYKIIEKRQSVAFWCNPISGHATLYWYQQILGQGPKLLIQFQNNGVVDDSQLPKDRFSAERLKGVDSTLKIQPAKLEDSAVYLCASSLRARDTDTQYFGPGTRLTVL.

The CDR3 sequence: CASSGGAATDTQYF. CDR3 nucleotides: TGTGCCAGCAGCGGGGGGGCCGCCACAGATACGCAGTATTTT. The chain uses TRBV6-2 or TRBV6-3 and TRBJ2-3, with TRBD2 identical over 8 bases. The germline V gene encodes CDR1 MNHEY and CDR2 SVGEGT. The trim removed 6 bases at V and 2 bases at J, leaving 4 bases unmatched. This CDR3 has 14 amino acids.

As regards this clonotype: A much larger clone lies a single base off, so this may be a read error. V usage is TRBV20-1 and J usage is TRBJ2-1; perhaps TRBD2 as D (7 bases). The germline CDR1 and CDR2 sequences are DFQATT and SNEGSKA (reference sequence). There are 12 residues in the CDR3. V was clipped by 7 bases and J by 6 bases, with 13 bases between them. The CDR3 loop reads CSVRGGRNEQFF. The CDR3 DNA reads TGCAGTGTGAGGGGGGGTCGCAATGAGCAGTTCTTC.

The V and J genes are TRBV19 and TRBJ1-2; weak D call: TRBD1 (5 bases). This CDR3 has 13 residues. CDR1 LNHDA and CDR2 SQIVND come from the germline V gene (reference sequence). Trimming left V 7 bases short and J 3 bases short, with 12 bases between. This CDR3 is CASTLRGDYGYTF. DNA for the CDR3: TGTGCCAGTACCCTCCGGGGGGACTATGGCTACACCTTC. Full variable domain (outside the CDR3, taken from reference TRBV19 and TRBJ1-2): DGGITQSPKYLFRKEGQNVTLSCEQNLNHDAMYWYRQDPGQGLRLIYYSQIVNDFQKGDIAEGYSVSREKKESFPLTVTSAQKNPTAFYLCASTLRGDYGYTFGSGTRLTVV.

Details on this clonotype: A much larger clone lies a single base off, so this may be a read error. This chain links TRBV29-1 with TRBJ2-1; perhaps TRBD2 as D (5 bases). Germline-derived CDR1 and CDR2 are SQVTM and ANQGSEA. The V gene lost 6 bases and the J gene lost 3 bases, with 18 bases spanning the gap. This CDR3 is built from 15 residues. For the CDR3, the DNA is TGCAGCGTCCGGACCCGTCCCCGGGGCTACAATGAGCAGTTCTTC. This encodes CSVRTRPRGYNEQFF.

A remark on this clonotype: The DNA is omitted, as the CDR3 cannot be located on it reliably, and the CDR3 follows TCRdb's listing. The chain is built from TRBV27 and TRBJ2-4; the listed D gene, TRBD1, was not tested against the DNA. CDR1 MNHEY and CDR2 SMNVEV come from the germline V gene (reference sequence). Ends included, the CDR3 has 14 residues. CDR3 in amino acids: CASILGGAKNIQYF.

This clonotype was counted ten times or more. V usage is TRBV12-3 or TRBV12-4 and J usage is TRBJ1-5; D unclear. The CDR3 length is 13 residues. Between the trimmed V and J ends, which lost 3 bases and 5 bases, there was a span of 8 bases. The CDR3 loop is CASSLGGYQPQHF. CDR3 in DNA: TGTGCCAGCAGTTTGGGAGGCTATCAGCCCCAGCATTTT.

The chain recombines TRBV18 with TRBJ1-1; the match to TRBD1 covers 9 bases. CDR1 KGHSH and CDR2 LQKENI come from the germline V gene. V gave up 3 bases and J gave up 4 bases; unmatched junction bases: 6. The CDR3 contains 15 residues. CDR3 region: CASSPSDRGGTEAFF. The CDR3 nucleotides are TGTGCCAGCTCACCTTCGGACAGGGGTGGCACTGAAGCTTTCTTT.

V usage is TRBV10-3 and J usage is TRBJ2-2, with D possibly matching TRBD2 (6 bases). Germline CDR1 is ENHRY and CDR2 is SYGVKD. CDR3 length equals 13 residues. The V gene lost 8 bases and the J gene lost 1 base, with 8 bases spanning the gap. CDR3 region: CAISSENTGELFF. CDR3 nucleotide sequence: TGTGCCATCTCTAGCGAGAACACCGGGGAGCTGTTTTTT.

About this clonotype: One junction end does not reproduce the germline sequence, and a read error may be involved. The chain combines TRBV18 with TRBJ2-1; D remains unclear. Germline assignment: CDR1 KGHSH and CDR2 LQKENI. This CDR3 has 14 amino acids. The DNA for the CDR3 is TGTGCCGGCTCCCTTCAGCGTGCCTACAATGAGCAGTTCTTC. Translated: CAGSLQRAYNEQFF.

The CDR3 DNA reads TGTGCCAGCAGCCCTAAGGGACAGGGGTTGGTTCAGCCCCAGCATTTT. Protein product: CASSPKGQGLVQPQHF. The V and J genes are TRBV5-5 and TRBJ1-5; 10 nucleotides align to TRBD1. V shed 4 bases, J shed 6 bases, and the junction held 10 bases outside the gene matches. This CDR3 has 16 residues. The germline gives CDR1 SGHKS, CDR2 YYEKEE (reference sequence).

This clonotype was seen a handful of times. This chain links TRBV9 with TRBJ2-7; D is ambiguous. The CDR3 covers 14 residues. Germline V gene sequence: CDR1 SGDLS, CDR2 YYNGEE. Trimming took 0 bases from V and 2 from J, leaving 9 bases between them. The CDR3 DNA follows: TGTGCCAGCAGCGTAGATCCCACAGCCTACGAGCAGTACTTC. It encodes CASSVDPTAYEQYF.

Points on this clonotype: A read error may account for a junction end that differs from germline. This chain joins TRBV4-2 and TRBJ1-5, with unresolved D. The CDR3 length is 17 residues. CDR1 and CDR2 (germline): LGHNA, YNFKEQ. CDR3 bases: TGTGCCAGCGGCCAAGATCTTTACCAGGCGGGCAATCAGCCCCAGCATTTT. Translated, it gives CASGQDLYQAGNQPQHF.

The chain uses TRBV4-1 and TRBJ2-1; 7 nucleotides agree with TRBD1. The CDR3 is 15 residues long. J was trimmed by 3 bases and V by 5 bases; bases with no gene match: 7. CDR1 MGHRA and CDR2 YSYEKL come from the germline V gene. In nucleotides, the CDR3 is TGCGCCAGCAGCAAGGGGGCCCCAAACTACAATGAGCAGTTCTTC. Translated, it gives CASSKGAPNYNEQFF.

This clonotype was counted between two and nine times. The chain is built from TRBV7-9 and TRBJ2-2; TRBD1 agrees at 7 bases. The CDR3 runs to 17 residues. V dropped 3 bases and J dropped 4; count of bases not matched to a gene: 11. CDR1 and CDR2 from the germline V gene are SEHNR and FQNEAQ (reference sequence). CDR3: CASSLTGNRNGTGELFF. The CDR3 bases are TGTGCCAGCAGCTTGACAGGGAATAGAAATGGCACCGGGGAGCTGTTTTTT.

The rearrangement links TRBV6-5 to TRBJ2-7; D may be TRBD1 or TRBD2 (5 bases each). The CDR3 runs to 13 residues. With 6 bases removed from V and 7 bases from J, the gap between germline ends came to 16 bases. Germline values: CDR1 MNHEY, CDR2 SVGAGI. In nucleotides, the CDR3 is TGTGCCAGCAGCTGGGACGTTAGGGATGAGCAGTACTTC. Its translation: CASSWDVRDEQYF.

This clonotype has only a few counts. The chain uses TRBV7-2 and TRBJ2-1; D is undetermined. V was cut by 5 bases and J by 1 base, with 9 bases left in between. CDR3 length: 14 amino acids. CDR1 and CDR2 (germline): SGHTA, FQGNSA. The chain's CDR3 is CASSLMISYNEQFF. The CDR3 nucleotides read TGTGCCAGCAGCCTAATGATATCCTACAATGAGCAGTTCTTC.

The DNA for the CDR3 is TGTGCCAGCAGCCAGTCAGGACTGACTACAGATACGCAGTATTTT. It codes for CASSQSGLTTDTQYF. The V and J genes are TRBV25-1 and TRBJ2-3; possibly TRBD2 for D (5 bases). Trimming stripped 6 bases from V and 3 bases from J, with 16 bases between. Germline loops: CDR1 MGHDK, CDR2 SYGVNS. This CDR3 is built from 15 residues.

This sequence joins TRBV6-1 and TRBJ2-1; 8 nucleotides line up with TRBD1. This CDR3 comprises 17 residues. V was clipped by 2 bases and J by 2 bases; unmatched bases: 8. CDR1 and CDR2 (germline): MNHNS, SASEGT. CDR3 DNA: TGTGCCAGCAGTGAACACAAAGACAGGGGAACCTACAATGAGCAGTTCTTC. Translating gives CASSEHKDRGTYNEQFF.